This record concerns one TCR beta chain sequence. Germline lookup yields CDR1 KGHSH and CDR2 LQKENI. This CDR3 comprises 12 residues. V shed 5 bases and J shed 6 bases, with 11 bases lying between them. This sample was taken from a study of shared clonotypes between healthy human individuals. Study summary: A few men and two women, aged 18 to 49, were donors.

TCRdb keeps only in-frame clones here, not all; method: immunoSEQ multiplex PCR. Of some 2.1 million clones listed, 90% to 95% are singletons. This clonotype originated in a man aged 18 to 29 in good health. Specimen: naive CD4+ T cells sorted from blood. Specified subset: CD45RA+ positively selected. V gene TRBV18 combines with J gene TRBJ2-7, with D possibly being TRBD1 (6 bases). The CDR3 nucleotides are TGTGCCAGCTCAGCCAGGGGCCCCGAGCAGTACTTC. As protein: CASSARGPEQYF.